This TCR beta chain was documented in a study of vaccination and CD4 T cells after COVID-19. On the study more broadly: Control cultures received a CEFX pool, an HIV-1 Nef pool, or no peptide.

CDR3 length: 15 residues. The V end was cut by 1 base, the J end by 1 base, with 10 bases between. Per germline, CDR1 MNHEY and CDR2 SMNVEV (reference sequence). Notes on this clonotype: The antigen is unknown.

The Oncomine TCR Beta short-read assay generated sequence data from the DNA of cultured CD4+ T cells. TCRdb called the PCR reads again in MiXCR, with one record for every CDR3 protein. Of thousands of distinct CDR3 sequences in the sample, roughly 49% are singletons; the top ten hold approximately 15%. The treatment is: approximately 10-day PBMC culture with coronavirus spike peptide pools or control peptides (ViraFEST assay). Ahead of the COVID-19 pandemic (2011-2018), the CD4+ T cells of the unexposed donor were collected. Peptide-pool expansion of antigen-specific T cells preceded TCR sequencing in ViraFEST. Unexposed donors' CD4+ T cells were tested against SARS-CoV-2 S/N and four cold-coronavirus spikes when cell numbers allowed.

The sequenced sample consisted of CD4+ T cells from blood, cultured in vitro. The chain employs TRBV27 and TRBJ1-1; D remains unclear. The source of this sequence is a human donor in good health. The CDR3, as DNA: TGTGCCAGCAGTTTATTAGGTTTGGGGAACACTGAAGCTTTCTTT. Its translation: CASSLLGLGNTEAFF.